This T cell receptor beta chain came from a study of shared clonotypes between healthy human individuals. Whole-study context: CD4 naive and memory got three plates each, CD8 naive two, CD8 memory one. General study results and limits: All-four-donor shared clonotypes had higher generation probabilities than non-shared clonotypes did. Generally, naive subsets (rather than memory subsets) showed larger estimated richness.

Terminally differentiated effector memory CD45RA+ cells were excluded from the naive CD8 cells, which were CD45RO-negative and positively selected for CCR7. The CDR3 covers 16 residues. The V end was cut by 2 bases, the J end by 2 bases, with 13 bases between. The germline gives CDR1 MNHNS, CDR2 SASEGT. On this clone itself: Its antigen is still unknown.

This table comes from immunoSEQ multiplex PCR, and its TCRdb copy is limited to in-frame clones, with some not included. Of over 2,000,000 clones in the sample, over 85% were seen once. This clonotype originated in a man younger than 35 in good health. Some clones in this sample may be carry-over from other donors' samples. The rearrangement uses TRBV6-1 and TRBJ1-5; D is perhaps TRBD1 (5 bases). The sequencing input was naive CD8+ T cells from PBMCs. This CDR3 is CASSEYEGIGNQPQHF. CDR3 DNA: TGTGCCAGCAGTGAATACGAGGGGATAGGCAATCAGCCCCAGCATTTT.